Presented here are 3 T cell receptor beta chains from one specimen sequenced in a study of blood T cell repertoires in COVID-19. Produced via immunoSEQ multiplex PCR; TCRdb's table is partial and in-frame only. The sample includes 250,000 to 300,000 clones, roughly 90% seen only once; the top ten take about 4.6%. Material for sequencing was peripheral blood. The origin of the receptors is a middle-aged man with acute or convalescent COVID-19.

The chain carries TRBV27 and TRBJ2-5; 12 bases fit TRBD2. The CDR3 is made up of 16 amino acids. Looked up from germline, CDR1 is MNHEY and CDR2 is SMNVEV (reference sequence). The junction had 6 bases not matched to a gene; V was cut back by 3 bases and J by 4 bases. This chain's CDR3 is CASSFSSGGAGETQYF. The CDR3 DNA reads TGTGCCAGCAGTTTTTCTAGCGGGGGGGCTGGAGAGACCCAGTACTTC.

V and J are TRBV27 and TRBJ1-1, with TRBD1 matching over 9 bases. The CDR3 is 14 amino acids. V shed 8 bases and J 4 bases; nucleotides not matched to a gene: 8. The germline V gene has CDR1 MNHEY and CDR2 SMNVEV (reference sequence). The CDR3 is CASLGQGKGTEAFF. CDR3 in DNA: TGTGCCAGCCTCGGACAGGGGAAAGGCACTGAAGCTTTCTTT.

The V and J genes are TRBV19 and TRBJ1-6; possible D gene TRBD1, 6 bases. V lost 11 bases and J 6 bases, leaving 14 bases between the germline ends. The CDR3 loop spans 13 amino acids. CDR1 and CDR2 (germline): LNHDA, SQIVND (reference sequence). The CDR3 loop is CAGQDSLNSPLHF. The DNA for the CDR3 is TGTGCCGGCCAGGACAGTCTTAATTCACCCCTCCACTTT.